This T cell receptor (beta chain) was sequenced in a study of CD4 T cells in relation to SARS-CoV-2 and coronaviruses. Study-level background: ViraFEST: roughly 9-day antigen culture of PBMCs, then TCR beta CDR3 sequencing.

Using immunoSEQ multiplex PCR, the repertoire was profiled, and TCRdb retains in-frame clones only, with some absent. The data contain about 29,000 clones, around 72% of them seen just once; the ten biggest clones take up roughly an eighth. For this clone: Its antigen is unknown.

Unexposed donor CD4+ T cells date from 2011-2018, before the COVID-19 pandemic. The cells were cultured for approximately 10 days before CD4+ T cells were isolated. This clonotype was sampled from a human donor in good health. Sequencing was performed on CD4+ T cells from PBMCs, cultured in vitro.

This chain's CDR3 is CASSQASGSLDGELFF. For the CDR3, the DNA is TGCGCCAGCAGCCAAGCTAGCGGGAGTTTGGACGGGGAGCTGTTTTTT. This chain uses TRBV4-1 with TRBJ2-2; 10 bases match TRBD2. V shed 1 base and J 7 bases; nucleotides not matched to a gene: 6. Germline V gives CDR1 MGHRA, CDR2 YSYEKL. The CDR3 is 16 residues long.